This T cell receptor (beta chain) originates from a study of blood T cell repertoires in COVID-19. Study information: Samples came from the United States, Italy and Spain, spanning acute and convalescent COVID-19.

Ages ranged from about 18 to 89 years, with residence in under 25 US areas. Categorization into cohorts depended on clinical history that participants reported. In the original workflow: The assay estimated nucleated cells by amplifying reference gene primers. The assay was immunoSEQ multiplex PCR, and TCRdb's table has in-frame clones only and misses some. V and J calls plus clone size are reproduced from that table; the DNA served to infer D and trimming. The sample has under 300,000 clones, around 90% seen once. V shed 0 bases and J 3 bases; nucleotides not matched to a gene: 9. CDR1 and CDR2 (germline): SGDLS, YYNGEE. The CDR3 has 17 amino acids.

The chain links TRBV9 to TRBJ2-1; 7 bases line up with TRBD2. The receptor was isolated from a woman in her twenties or thirties who had recovered from COVID-19. The sequenced sample consisted of PBMCs or T cells enriched from blood (not recorded which). As DNA, the CDR3 is TGTGCCAGCAGCGTAGATGGCGGGAGAGCGGACTACAATGAGCAGTTCTTC. This codes for CASSVDGGRADYNEQFF.